This entry lists 6 T cell receptor beta chains sequenced from one sample in a study of blood T cell repertoires in COVID-19. Generated by immunoSEQ multiplex PCR, the TCRdb table keeps only in-frame clones and is missing some. The profile covers under 200,000 clones, with more than 90% appearing a single time and approximately 0.56% taken by the ten largest. The specimen sequenced was peripheral blood. These receptors originate from a man aged 50 or older with acute or convalescent COVID-19.

The chain is built from TRBV10-2 and TRBJ2-1; 10 bases are a match to TRBD2. V was clipped by 0 bases and J by 2 bases; unmatched bases: 4. The CDR3 is 17 amino acids. Germline V gives CDR1 WSHSY, CDR2 SAAADI. CDR3 DNA: TGCGCCAGCAGTGAGTCCGCGCTAGCGGGAGCCTACAATGAGCAGTTCTTC. This encodes CASSESALAGAYNEQFF.

Comments on this clone: Other DNA variants within this sample encode the same CDR3. The rearrangement links TRBV9 to TRBJ2-1; TRBD2 matches 9 bases. Germline V lookup: CDR1 SGDLS, CDR2 YYNGEE. The CDR3 spans 15 residues. Unmatched junction bases numbered 3, after V lost 5 bases and J lost 0 bases. CDR3 residues: CASSDSGSSYNEQFF. The CDR3, as DNA: TGTGCCAGCAGTGATAGCGGGAGCTCCTACAATGAGCAGTTCTTC.

This chain uses TRBV28 with TRBJ2-3; TRBD2 matches at 9 bases. This CDR3 is 15 amino acids long. CDR1 and CDR2 from the germline V gene are MDHEN and SYDVKM. Germline trimming cut 7 bases from V and 2 bases from J; bases unmatched to any gene: 7. This CDR3 is CASNSRLADTDTQYF. The CDR3 DNA is TGTGCCAGCAATTCACGACTAGCGGACACAGATACGCAGTATTTT.

The chain employs TRBV3-1 (or the pseudogene TRBV3-2) and TRBJ1-5; TRBD1 might be the D (5 bases). The CDR3 sequence is 16 residues long. Deletions cut 4 bases from V and 1 base from J, with 14 bases between. CDR1 and CDR2 from the germline V gene are LGHDT and YNNKEL (reference sequence). The CDR3 nucleotides read TGTGCCAGCAGCCTCCGCGGGGGGGGGAGCAATCAGCCCCAGCATTTT. This translates into CASSLRGGGSNQPQHF.

This clone appeared a few times. The V call is TRBV2, the J call TRBJ1-4; 11 nucleotides match TRBD1. The CDR3 length is 14 residues. Germline V CDR1 and CDR2: SNHLY, FYNNEI. Germline trimming cut 8 bases from V and 8 bases from J; bases unmatched to any gene: 7. For the CDR3, the DNA is TGTGCCAGCTTCCAGGACAGGGGGCAGGAAAAACTGTTTTTT. This sequence encodes CASFQDRGQEKLFF.

The chain carries TRBV21-1 and TRBJ2-7; the table's D call TRBD2 went unverified against the DNA. TRBV21-1 is described as a pseudogene. The CDR3 is 15 residues long. This CDR3 reads CASSKFTGLNYEQYF. In DNA, the CDR3 is TGTGCCAGCAGCAAATTCACAGGACTAAATTACGAGCAGTACTTC.